The 23 T cell receptor beta chains listed next were all sequenced from one sample in a study of response to subunit inactivated influenza vaccine. TCRdb ran MiXCR on the RT-PCR reads and lists one entry per CDR3 protein. Of about 650,000 distinct CDR3 sequences listed, 14% are singletons. The input for sequencing was PBMCs from blood, taken 14 to 15 days before vaccination. The receptor source for this set is a middle-aged man who received an inactivated influenza vaccine.

This clonotype has ten or more counts. The V call is TRBV7-9, the J call TRBJ2-7; D not certain. The CDR3 contains 13 residues. V lost 8 bases, J lost 3 bases, and 14 bases lay in between. The V gene's germline CDR1 is SEHNR and CDR2 FQNEAQ (reference sequence). The CDR3 coding sequence is TGTGCCAGCGGTCGTGAGGTCTACTACGAGCAGTACTTC. Its translation: CASGREVYYEQYF.

This clonotype occurred a few times. This chain connects TRBV5-6 to TRBJ2-1; 15 bases align to TRBD2. Losses at the gene ends were 3 bases for V and 11 bases for J; bases not matched to a gene: 9. The CDR3 covers 16 residues. CDR1 SGHDT and CDR2 YYEEEE come from the germline V gene. Here the CDR3 reads CASSYSYGTSGRKQFF. CDR3 DNA sequence: TGTGCCAGCAGCTACTCTTACGGGACTAGCGGGAGGAAGCAGTTCTTC. The full variable domain, in which reference TRBV5-6 and TRBJ2-1 provide the parts outside the CDR3, is DAGVTQSPTHLIKTRGQQVTLRCSPKSGHDTVSWYQQALGQGPQFIFQYYEEEERQRGNFPDRFSGHQFPNYSSELNVNALLLGDSALYLCASSYSYGTSGRKQFFGPGTRLTVL.

This clonotype was detected a few times. The chain uses TRBV19 and TRBJ2-7, with D possibly matching TRBD2 (6 bases). Trimming cost V 7 bases and J 2 bases, with 15 bases left between them. Germline-derived CDR1 and CDR2 are LNHDA and SQIVND (reference sequence). CDR3 size: 14 residues. The CDR3: CASTTAGKPYEQYF. CDR3 sequence (DNA): TGTGCCAGTACCACAGCGGGTAAACCCTACGAGCAGTACTTC. The full variable domain, with the rest looked up from reference TRBV19 and TRBJ2-7, is DGGITQSPKYLFRKEGQNVTLSCEQNLNHDAMYWYRQDPGQGLRLIYYSQIVNDFQKGDIAEGYSVSREKKESFPLTVTSAQKNPTAFYLCASTTAGKPYEQYFGPGTRLTVT.

V and J are TRBV18 and TRBJ1-2; TRBD1 aligns across 9 bases. The CDR3 has 14 residues. The germline gives CDR1 KGHSH, CDR2 LQKENI. V was clipped by 3 bases and J by 8 bases; unmatched bases: 7. CDR3: CASSPGQGPVGYTF. As DNA, the CDR3 is TGTGCCAGCTCACCCGGACAGGGGCCGGTAGGCTACACCTTC.

This clonotype has more than one count but fewer than ten. The chain links TRBV20-1 to TRBJ2-5; 10 positions agree with TRBD2. CDR3 length: 14 residues. Trimming removed 5 bases from V and 2 bases from J; junction bases left unmatched: 5. Germline V gene sequence: CDR1 DFQATT, CDR2 SNEGSKA (reference sequence). The CDR3 protein is CSAGAGGAQETQYF. In DNA, the CDR3 is TGCAGTGCTGGAGCGGGGGGGGCGCAAGAGACCCAGTACTTC.

CDR3 sequence reads: CSAMPGTGNQPQHF. The CDR3 DNA sequence: TGCAGTGCTATGCCCGGGACAGGGAATCAGCCCCAGCATTTT. This sequence joins TRBV20-1 and TRBJ1-5, with 9 bases identical to TRBD1. The CDR3 consists of 14 residues. V lost 4 bases and J lost 4; bases outside the gene matches: 5. Looked up from germline, CDR1 is DFQATT and CDR2 is SNEGSKA (reference sequence).

This clonotype has at least ten counts. CDR3 loop: CSALTRSGLAANNEQFF. The CDR3 DNA reads as TGCAGTGCCTTAACGCGCTCGGGACTAGCGGCGAACAATGAGCAGTTCTTC. The rearrangement joins TRBV20-1 to TRBJ2-1; 11 bases are a match to TRBD2. This CDR3 has 17 residues. CDR1 and CDR2 (germline): DFQATT, SNEGSKA (reference sequence). The V segment lost 6 bases and the J segment 5 bases; nucleotides outside the gene matches: 15.

The chain has TRBV29-1 and TRBJ2-5, with D hard to call. Trimming pared 4 bases from V and 2 bases from J, leaving 5 bases between. This CDR3 comprises 11 residues. Germline V gene data show CDR1 as SQVTM and CDR2 as ANQGSEA. The CDR3 DNA is TGCAGCGTTGGAAAGCAAGAGACCCAGTACTTC. This gives the protein CSVGKQETQYF. Full variable domain (missing parts from reference TRBV29-1 and TRBJ2-5): SAVISQKPSRDICQRGTSLTIQCQVDSQVTMMFWYRQQPGQSLTLIATANQGSEATYESGFVIDKFPISRPNLTFSTLTVSNMSPEDSSIYLCSVGKQETQYFGPGTRLLVL.

This clonotype has a handful of counts. This chain uses TRBV15 with TRBJ2-7; 8 bases line up with TRBD1. V gave up 4 bases and J gave up 5 bases; unmatched junction bases: 4. Germline loops: CDR1 LNHNV, CDR2 YYDKDF (reference sequence). The CDR3 totals 13 residues. CDR3 loop: CATSTRQGNEQYF. The CDR3 bases are TGTGCCACCAGCACGCGACAGGGGAACGAGCAGTACTTC.

The table lists this clonotype with a few counts. V usage is TRBV6-2 or TRBV6-3 and J usage is TRBJ2-7, with D tentatively TRBD1 or TRBD2 (5 bases each). Germline CDR1 and CDR2: MNHEY and SVGEGT. This CDR3 is 14 amino acids long. V lost 7 bases and J lost 5, with 18 bases in between. CDR3 sequence (DNA): TGTGCCAGCACCCGAGACGGGGCTCAACACGAGCAGTACTTC. Protein: CASTRDGAQHEQYF.

The rearrangement joins TRBV27 to TRBJ2-7, with no clear D. This CDR3 is 15 amino acids long. The ends were cut back, 5 bases at V and 7 bases at J, with 21 bases in the middle. From germline, CDR1 is MNHEY and CDR2 SMNVEV (reference sequence). DNA of the CDR3: TGTGCCAGCAGTCTGAGTATGGCCAACACCTGGGAGCAGTACTTC. It translates to CASSLSMANTWEQYF.

This clonotype has at least ten counts. The CDR3 coding sequence is TGCGCCAGCAGTCCTAGCGAAAACACCGGGGAGCTGTTTTTT. Protein: CASSPSENTGELFF. This chain connects TRBV5-1 to TRBJ2-2, with D maybe TRBD2 (6 bases). CDR1 is SGHRS and CDR2 is YFSETQ in the germline V gene. This CDR3 comprises 14 residues. Trimming stripped 5 bases from V and 2 bases from J, with 10 bases between.

This clonotype was observed a few times. The V call is TRBV7-9, the J call TRBJ2-7; D tentatively fits TRBD1 or TRBD2 (5 bases each). The V and J ends lost 7 bases and 6 bases respectively, with 16 bases between them. CDR1 and CDR2 from the germline V gene are SEHNR and FQNEAQ (reference sequence). This CDR3 has 13 residues. CDR3 in DNA: TGTGCCAGCAAACGGGACGGCTTGACCGAGCAGTACTTC. The encoded protein is CASKRDGLTEQYF.

This sequence joins TRBV28 and TRBJ2-1; 7 bases are shared with TRBD2. The V gene's germline CDR1 is MDHEN and CDR2 SYDVKM. CDR3 length: 14 amino acids. V gave up 4 bases and J gave up 7 bases; unmatched junction bases: 7. This chain's CDR3 is CASSSGRARNEQFF. CDR3 in DNA: TGTGCCAGCAGTTCAGGGAGGGCCAGAAATGAGCAGTTCTTC. Complete variable domain (other parts from reference TRBV28 and TRBJ2-1): DVKVTQSSRYLVKRTGEKVFLECVQDMDHENMFWYRQDPGLGLRLIYFSYDVKMKEKGDIPEGYSVSREKKERFSLILESASTNQTSMYLCASSSGRARNEQFFGPGTRLTVL.

The chain uses TRBV20-1 and TRBJ1-5; no reliable D call. This CDR3 region has 13 residues. Trimming shortened V by 5 bases and J by 1 base, and 9 bases separated the two germline ends. The germline gives CDR1 DFQATT, CDR2 SNEGSKA (reference sequence). This CDR3 reads CSARGESNQPQHF. In DNA, the CDR3 is TGCAGTGCTCGCGGGGAGAGCAATCAGCCCCAGCATTTT.

This clonotype appeared a few times. The chain links TRBV2 to TRBJ2-5; the D is unclear. The CDR3 is 16 residues long. Trimming took 2 bases from V and 1 from J, leaving 14 bases between them. CDR1 and CDR2 from the germline V gene are SNHLY and FYNNEI. The CDR3 DNA reads TGTGCCAGCAGTGAAAGGCAGCCGATGTTCCAAGAGACCCAGTACTTC. This encodes CASSERQPMFQETQYF.

Only a few counts were recorded for this clonotype. The DNA for the CDR3 is TGCAGTGCTAGAGAAGCGGGCGGGTCAAGCTCCTACGAGCAGTACTTC. It is translated as CSAREAGGSSSYEQYF. This sequence joins TRBV20-1 and TRBJ2-7; TRBD2 might be the D (6 bases). Germline assignment: CDR1 DFQATT and CDR2 SNEGSKA (reference sequence). V lost 0 bases and J lost 0, with 15 bases in between. The CDR3 contains 16 residues.

The V and J genes are TRBV7-9 and TRBJ1-1; TRBD1 matches 8 bases. The CDR3 consists of 15 residues. Germline loops: CDR1 SEHNR, CDR2 FQNEAQ (reference sequence). With 3 bases clipped from V and 4 bases from J, the junction kept 7 bases outside the gene matches. This chain's CDR3 is CASSFPGQVGTEAFF. DNA for the CDR3: TGTGCCAGCAGCTTCCCGGGACAGGTCGGCACTGAAGCTTTCTTT.

The gene calls are TRBV15 and TRBJ1-3; the D gene is possibly TRBD1 (5 bases). V was trimmed by 0 bases and J by 2 bases, leaving 8 bases between them. The CDR3 sequence is 15 residues long. Germline CDR1 reads LNHNV; CDR2 reads YYDKDF (reference sequence). CDR3 sequence: CATSRDWGTGNTIYF. CDR3 nucleotides: TGTGCCACCAGCAGAGATTGGGGGACTGGAAACACCATATATTTT.

In its sample, this clonotype was seen many times. The rearrangement uses TRBV15 and TRBJ2-3; perhaps TRBD2 as D (6 bases). The CDR3 sequence is 15 residues long. Per the germline V gene, CDR1 is LNHNV and CDR2 is YYDKDF (reference sequence). V gave up 1 base and J gave up 2 bases, with 10 bases separating them. The CDR3 nucleotides are TGTGCCACCAGCAGAGTGGAGGGACTCACAGATACGCAGTATTTT. This gives the protein CATSRVEGLTDTQYF.

Only a few counts were recorded for this clonotype. J is TRBJ1-1 and V is TRBV29-1, with 7 bases lining up with TRBD1. V lost 4 bases, J lost 11 bases, and 10 bases stayed unmatched. This CDR3 region has 12 residues. Germline CDR1 and CDR2: SQVTM and ANQGSEA. The CDR3 here is CSVATGRALAFF. The CDR3 nucleotides are TGCAGCGTTGCGACAGGGCGAGCGTTGGCTTTCTTT.

This chain connects TRBV28 to TRBJ1-3; D may be TRBD1 (6 bases). Germline V lookup: CDR1 MDHEN, CDR2 SYDVKM. The CDR3 is made up of 14 amino acids. The V gene lost 8 bases and the J gene lost 1 base, with 12 bases spanning the gap. The CDR3 nucleotides are TGTGCCAGCGCACAGGGAATATCTGGAAACACCATATATTTT. Protein sequence: CASAQGISGNTIYF.

In its sample, this clonotype was seen a few times. The rearrangement joins TRBV7-8 to TRBJ2-4; D remains ambiguous. The CDR3 contains 13 residues. With 0 bases removed from V and 9 bases from J, the gap between germline ends came to 9 bases. CDR1 is SGHVS and CDR2 is FQNEAQ in the germline V gene. The CDR3 sequence: CASSLAVLSIQYF. CDR3 bases: TGTGCCAGCAGCTTAGCTGTCCTGAGCATTCAGTACTTC.